This TCR beta chain was captured in a study of beta chain features in type 1 diabetes. Every bit of the isolated RNA underwent reverse transcription, so sequencing read expressed TCRB transcripts. Produced via immunoSEQ multiplex PCR; TCRdb's table is partial and in-frame only. The sample lists more than 300,000 clones, around 7.6% occurring once. The table lists this clone with a few counts. Its antigen is currently unknown. Study-wide findings and caveats: Comparison showed that naive, central memory and Treg TCRB repertoires appeared more similar among patients than among healthy donors.

This CDR3 has 13 residues. The germline gives CDR1 WNHNN, CDR2 SYGVQD (reference sequence). J gave up 13 bases and V 2 bases, and 5 bases lay outside the gene matches. The genes are TRBV10-1 and TRBJ2-1; the match to TRBD1 covers 10 bases. Sequenced input: central memory CD4+ T cells from blood. The sequence came from a woman in her late teens or twenties in good health. The CDR3 sequence: CASSERDRGFQFF. Written as DNA, the CDR3 is TGCGCCAGCAGTGAGCGGGACAGGGGTTTCCAGTTCTTC.